Listed below are T cell receptor beta chains from one sample, sequenced in a study of glioma-infiltrating T cells. TCRdb reanalysed the multiplex PCR reads using MiXCR and keeps one entry per CDR3 protein. The table includes 90,000 to 100,000 distinct CDR3 sequences, roughly 37% detected once. Sequencing input: glioma tissue, nonneoplastic brain tissue, or PBMCs (not recorded which). The receptors were sampled from a human donor with low-grade glioma or glioblastoma, undergoing nonglioma brain surgery, or in good health (not recorded which). Both conserved end residues are part of each CDR3. A D gene is named only where the DNA matches it firmly. Size values are once, few and many counts, or a class for expanded clones, and some rows have none.

>TRBV7-9|TRBJ1-5|-|medium-sized
CASSSGQSNQPQHF
TGTGCCAGCAGCTCCGGACAGAGCAATCAGCCCCAGCATTTT
>TRBV12-3/TRBV12-4|TRBJ2-5|-|many
CASRIQGKETQYF
TGTGCCAGCAGGATACAGGGAAAAGAGACCCAGTACTTC
>TRBV27|TRBJ2-1|-|many
CASSFRDKNEQFF
TGTGCCAGCAGTTTCCGGGACAAGAATGAGCAGTTCTTC
>TRBV28|TRBJ1-5|-|-
CASSSRGGPLDKPQHF
TGTGCCAGCAGTTCGAGGGGGGGTCCTCTAGACAAGCCCCAGCATTTT
>TRBV15|TRBJ1-2|-|many
CATSRDFFYGYTF
TGTGCCACCAGCAGAGATTTCTTCTATGGCTACACCTTC
>TRBV28|TRBJ2-3|TRBD2|many
CATTLPRGVTDTQYF
TGTGCCACCACCCTCCCGCGGGGGGTCACAGATACGCAGTATTTT
>TRBV6-1|TRBJ1-1|-|many
CASSEAGVTEAFF
TGTGCCAGCAGTGAAGCAGGGGTGACTGAAGCTTTCTTT
>TRBV7-6|TRBJ2-3|-|many
CASSLNTVTDTQYF
TGTGCCAGCAGCTTAAATACCGTGACAGATACGCAGTATTTT
>TRBV20-1|TRBJ2-7|-|-
CSARDLKLAYNEQYF
TGCAGTGCTAGAGACCTCAAGTTGGCCTACAATGAGCAGTACTTC
>TRBV3-1|TRBJ1-2|-|many
CASSQKRGYTF
TGTGCCAGCAGCCAAAAGAGGGGCTACACCTTC
>TRBV6-5|TRBJ2-3|-|-
CASSSARFRGETDTQYF
TGTGCCAGCAGCAGCGCACGATTCAGGGGCGAGACAGATACGCAGTATTTT
>TRBV7-6|TRBJ1-5|-|many
CASSLFSGSDQPQHF
TGTGCCAGCAGCTTATTTTCAGGGTCCGATCAGCCCCAGCATTTT
>TRBV4-1|TRBJ2-7|TRBD2|-
CASSFRETSSYEQRF
TGCGCCAGCAGTTTCCGGGAGACTAGCTCCTACGAGCAGCGCTTC
>TRBV5-4|TRBJ2-1|TRBD1|-
CASSLGTGYEQFF
TGTGCCAGCAGCTTGGGGACAGGCTACGAGCAGTTCTTC
>TRBV29-1|TRBJ1-1|TRBD1|few
CSVARTGLNTEAFF
TGCAGCGTTGCGCGGACAGGTCTGAACACTGAAGCTTTCTTT
>TRBV30|TRBJ2-5|-|many
CAWDDGPRGETQYF
TGTGCCTGGGATGACGGTCCCCGAGGGGAGACCCAGTACTTC
>TRBV6-1|TRBJ2-7|-|-
CASSEGSYYEQYF
TGTGCCAGCAGTGAGGGCAGTTACTACGAGCAGTACTTC
>TRBV7-8|TRBJ2-3|TRBD2|many
CASSPPTSDTQYF
TGTGCCAGCAGCCCCCCGACTAGCGATACGCAGTATTTT
>TRBV24-1|TRBJ2-7|-|-
CVTSGPLSYEQYF
TGTGTCACCAGTGGACCACTCTCCTACGAGCAGTACTTC
>TRBV28|TRBJ1-1|-|-
CASSPPGAVEAFF
TGTGCCAGTAGTCCCCCGGGGGCAGTTGAGGCTTTCTTT
>TRBV19|TRBJ1-5|-|many
CASSIARVVNQPQHF
TGTGCCAGTAGTATAGCCCGGGTAGTAAATCAGCCCCAGCATTTT
>TRBV5-1|TRBJ2-1|TRBD1|few
CASSGGTGGYNEQFF
TGCGCCAGCAGCGGCGGGACAGGGGGCTACAATGAGCAGTTCTTC
>TRBV20-1|TRBJ2-3|TRBD1|-
CSARFAGQGAGPDTQYF
TGCAGTGCTAGATTTGCCGGACAGGGCGCTGGACCAGATACGCAGTATTTT
>TRBV12-3/TRBV12-4|TRBJ1-1|-|many
CASSPGTRNTEAFF
TGTGCCAGCAGTCCAGGGACGAGGAACACTGAAGCTTTCTTT
>TRBV7-9|TRBJ2-7|TRBD1|many
CASSLSFDRVGEQYF
TGTGCCAGCAGCTTATCTTTCGACAGGGTGGGGGAGCAGTACTTC
>TRBV2|TRBJ2-2|-|many
CASLFPGRGTGELFF
TGTGCCAGCCTGTTTCCCGGGCGAGGGACCGGGGAGCTGTTTTTT
>TRBV28|TRBJ2-2|TRBD1|-
CASRQTGATGELFF
TGTGCCAGCAGACAGACAGGGGCAACCGGGGAGCTGTTTTTT
>TRBV19|TRBJ1-1|-|many
CASSIAVRTEAFF
TGTGCCAGTAGTATAGCAGTGAGGACTGAAGCTTTCTTT